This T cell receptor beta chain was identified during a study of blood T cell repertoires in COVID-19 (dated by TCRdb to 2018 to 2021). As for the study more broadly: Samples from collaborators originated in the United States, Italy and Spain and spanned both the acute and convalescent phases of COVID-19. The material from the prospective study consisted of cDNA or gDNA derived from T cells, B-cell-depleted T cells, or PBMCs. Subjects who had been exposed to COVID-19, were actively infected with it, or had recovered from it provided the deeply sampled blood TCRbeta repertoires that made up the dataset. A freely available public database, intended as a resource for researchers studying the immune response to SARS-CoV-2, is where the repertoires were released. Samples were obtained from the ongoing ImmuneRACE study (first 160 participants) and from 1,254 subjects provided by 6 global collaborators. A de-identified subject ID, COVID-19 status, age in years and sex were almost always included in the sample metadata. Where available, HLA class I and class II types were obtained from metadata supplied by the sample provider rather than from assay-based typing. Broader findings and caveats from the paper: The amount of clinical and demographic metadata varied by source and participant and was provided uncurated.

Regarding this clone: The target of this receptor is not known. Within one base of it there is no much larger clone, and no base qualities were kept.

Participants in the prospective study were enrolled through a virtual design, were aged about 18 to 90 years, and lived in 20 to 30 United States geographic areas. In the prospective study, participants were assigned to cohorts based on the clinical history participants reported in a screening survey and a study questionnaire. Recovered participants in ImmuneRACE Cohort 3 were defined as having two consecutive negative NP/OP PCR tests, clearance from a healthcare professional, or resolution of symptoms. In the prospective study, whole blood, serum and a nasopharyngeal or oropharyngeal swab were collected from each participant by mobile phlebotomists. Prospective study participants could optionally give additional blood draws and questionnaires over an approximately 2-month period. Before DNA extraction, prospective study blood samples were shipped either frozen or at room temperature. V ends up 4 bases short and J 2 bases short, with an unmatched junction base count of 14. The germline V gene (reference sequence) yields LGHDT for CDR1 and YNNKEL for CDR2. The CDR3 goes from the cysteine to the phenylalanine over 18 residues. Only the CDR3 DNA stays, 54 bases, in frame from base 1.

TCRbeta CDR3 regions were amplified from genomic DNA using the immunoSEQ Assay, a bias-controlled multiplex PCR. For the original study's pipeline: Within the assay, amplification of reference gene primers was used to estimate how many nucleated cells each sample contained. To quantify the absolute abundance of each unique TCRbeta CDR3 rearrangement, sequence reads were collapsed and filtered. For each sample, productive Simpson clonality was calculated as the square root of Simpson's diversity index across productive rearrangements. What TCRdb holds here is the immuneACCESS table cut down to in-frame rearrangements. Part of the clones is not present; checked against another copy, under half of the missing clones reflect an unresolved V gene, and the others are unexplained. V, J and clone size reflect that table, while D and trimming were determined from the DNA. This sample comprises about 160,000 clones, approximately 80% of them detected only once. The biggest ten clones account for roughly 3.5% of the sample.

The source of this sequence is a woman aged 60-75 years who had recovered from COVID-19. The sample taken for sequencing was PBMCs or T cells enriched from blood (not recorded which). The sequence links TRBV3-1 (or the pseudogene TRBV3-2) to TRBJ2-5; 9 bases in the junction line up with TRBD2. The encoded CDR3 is CASSPLVGAGGRQETQYF. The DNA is TGTGCCAGCAGCCCGCTGGTCGGGGCGGGGGGGCGACAAGAGACCCAGTACTTC.